The sequence of this T cell receptor (beta chain) was determined in a study of T cell responses to AZD1222 COVID-19 vaccine. Study-wide findings and caveats: There were vaccine-associated CD4 TCRs across spike, dominant at 160-218 and 743-854.

Trimming took 8 bases from V and 4 from J, leaving 13 bases between them. The CDR3 is made up of 13 amino acids. Per the germline V gene, CDR1 is SGHTA and CDR2 is FQGNSA. Sequenced by immunoSEQ multiplex PCR; TCRdb stores in-frame clones only, minus some. The table includes some 80,000 clones, more than 90% detected once. Of note for this clone: Antigen: not known.

V and J are TRBV7-2 and TRBJ2-3; D is ambiguous. Sequences were derived from peripheral blood, sampled on day 0 of AZD1222 vaccination. This sequence originates from an adult in good health. Here the CDR3 reads CASGGVVPDTQYF. DNA for the CDR3: TGTGCCAGCGGTGGGGTAGTACCAGATACGCAGTATTTT.